These 3 T cell receptor beta chains were sequenced from one sample in a study of T-cell reconstitution after alpha-beta-depleted transplantation in children. The TCRbeta library was prepared with unique molecular identifiers. TCRdb fed the PCR reads into MiXCR, producing one record per CDR3 protein. The sample yields approximately 47,000 distinct CDR3 sequences, approximately 52% seen once. This material consisted of peripheral blood, taken before TCRalphabeta/CD19-depleted stem cell transplant. The receptors stem from a boy under three years old with SCID, due to receive a stem cell transplant.

The chain recombines TRBV12-3 or TRBV12-4 with TRBJ1-2; D gene unclear. Trimming took 3 bases from V and 0 from J, leaving 5 bases between them. This CDR3 has 13 amino acids. CDR3 nucleotides: TGTGCCAGCAGTTTTACAGCTAACTATGGCTACACCTTC. This sequence encodes CASSFTANYGYTF.

By share of the sample, this clonotype is large (0.1 to 1%). The V gene is TRBV27, the J gene TRBJ2-7; D uncertain. The CDR3 is 14 amino acids. Germline lookup yields CDR1 MNHEY and CDR2 SMNVEV (reference sequence). V was shortened by 5 bases and J by 5 bases, with 16 bases between the two germline ends. CDR3: CASSPRRADDEQYF. The CDR3 DNA reads TGTGCCAGCAGTCCCAGAAGGGCGGACGACGAGCAGTACTTC.

The rearrangement links TRBV28 to TRBJ1-1, with D possibly matching TRBD1 (5 bases). The CDR3 length is 15 residues. CDR1 is MDHEN and CDR2 is SYDVKM in the germline V gene. V was pared by 6 bases and J by 1 base, with 15 bases between. The CDR3: CASRPPRAQNTEAFF. CDR3 DNA: TGTGCCAGCAGACCTCCCAGGGCCCAGAACACTGAAGCTTTCTTT. The full variable domain, with the rest looked up from reference TRBV28 and TRBJ1-1, is DVKVTQSSRYLVKRTGEKVFLECVQDMDHENMFWYRQDPGLGLRLIYFSYDVKMKEKGDIPEGYSVSREKKERFSLILESASTNQTSMYLCASRPPRAQNTEAFFGQGTRLTVV.